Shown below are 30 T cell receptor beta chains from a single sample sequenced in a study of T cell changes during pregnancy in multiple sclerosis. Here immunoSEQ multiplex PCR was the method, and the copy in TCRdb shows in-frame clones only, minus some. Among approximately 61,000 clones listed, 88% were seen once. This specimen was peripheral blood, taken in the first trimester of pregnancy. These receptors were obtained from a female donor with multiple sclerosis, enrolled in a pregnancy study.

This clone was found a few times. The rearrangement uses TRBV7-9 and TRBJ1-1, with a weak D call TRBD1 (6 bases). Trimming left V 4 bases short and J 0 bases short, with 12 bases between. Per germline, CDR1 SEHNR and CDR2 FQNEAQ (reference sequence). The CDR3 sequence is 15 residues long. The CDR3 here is CASSWEGHLNTEAFF. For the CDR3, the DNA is TGTGCCAGCAGCTGGGAGGGACACCTGAACACTGAAGCTTTCTTT.

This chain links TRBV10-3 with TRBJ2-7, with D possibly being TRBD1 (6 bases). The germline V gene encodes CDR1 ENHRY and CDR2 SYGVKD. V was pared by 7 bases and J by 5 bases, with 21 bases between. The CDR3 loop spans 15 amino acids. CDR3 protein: CAITTGTQLTNEQYF. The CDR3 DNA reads TGTGCCATCACAACCGGGACACAATTAACCAACGAGCAGTACTTC.

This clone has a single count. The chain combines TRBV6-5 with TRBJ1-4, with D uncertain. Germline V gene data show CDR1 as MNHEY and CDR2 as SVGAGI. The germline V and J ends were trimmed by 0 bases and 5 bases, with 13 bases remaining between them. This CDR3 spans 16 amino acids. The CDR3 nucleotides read TGTGCCAGCAGTTACTCGATAGGAGTTCCCAATGAAAAACTGTTTTTT. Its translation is CASSYSIGVPNEKLFF.

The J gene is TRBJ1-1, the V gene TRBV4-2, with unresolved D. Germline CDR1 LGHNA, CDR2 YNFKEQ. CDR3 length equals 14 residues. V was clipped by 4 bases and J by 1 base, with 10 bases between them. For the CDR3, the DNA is TGTGCCAGCAGCCCCCAAGCAGGGAACACTGAAGCTTTCTTT. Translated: CASSPQAGNTEAFF.

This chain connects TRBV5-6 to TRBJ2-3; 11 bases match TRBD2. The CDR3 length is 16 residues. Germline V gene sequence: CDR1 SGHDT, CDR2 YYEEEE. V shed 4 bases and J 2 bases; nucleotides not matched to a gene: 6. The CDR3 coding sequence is TGTGCCAGCAGCCGAGGACTAGCGGGCATCACAGATACGCAGTATTTT. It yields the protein CASSRGLAGITDTQYF.

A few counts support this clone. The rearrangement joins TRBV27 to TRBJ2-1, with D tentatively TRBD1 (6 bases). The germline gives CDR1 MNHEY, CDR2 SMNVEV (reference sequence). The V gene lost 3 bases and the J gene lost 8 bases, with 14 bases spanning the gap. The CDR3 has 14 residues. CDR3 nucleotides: TGTGCCAGCAGTTTCACGGGGACACAGGATGAGCAGTTCTTC. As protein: CASSFTGTQDEQFF.

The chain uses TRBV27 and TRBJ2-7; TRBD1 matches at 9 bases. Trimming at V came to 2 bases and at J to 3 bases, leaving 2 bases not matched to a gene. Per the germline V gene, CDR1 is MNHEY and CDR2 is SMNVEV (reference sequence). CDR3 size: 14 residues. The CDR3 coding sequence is TGTGCCAGCAGTTTAGGGACAGGGATCTACGAGCAGTACTTC. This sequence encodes CASSLGTGIYEQYF.

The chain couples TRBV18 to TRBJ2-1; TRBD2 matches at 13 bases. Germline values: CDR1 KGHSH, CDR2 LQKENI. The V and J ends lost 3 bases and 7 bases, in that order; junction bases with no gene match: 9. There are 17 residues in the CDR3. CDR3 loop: CASSPLRTSGRGNEQFF. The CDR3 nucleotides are TGTGCCAGCTCACCCCTCAGGACTAGCGGGAGAGGGAATGAGCAGTTCTTC. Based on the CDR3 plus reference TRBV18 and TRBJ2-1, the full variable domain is NAGVMQNPRHLVRRRGQEARLRCSPMKGHSHVYWYRQLPEEGLKFMVYLQKENIIDESGMPKERFSAEFPKEGPSILRIQQVVRGDSAAYFCASSPLRTSGRGNEQFFGPGTRLTVL.

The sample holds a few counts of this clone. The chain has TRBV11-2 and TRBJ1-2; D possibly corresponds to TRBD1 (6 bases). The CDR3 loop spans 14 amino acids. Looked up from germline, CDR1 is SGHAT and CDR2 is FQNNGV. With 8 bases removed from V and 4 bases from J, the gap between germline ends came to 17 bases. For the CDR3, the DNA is TGTGCCAGCGCTACAAGACAGGACGGCTATGGCTACACCTTC. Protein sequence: CASATRQDGYGYTF. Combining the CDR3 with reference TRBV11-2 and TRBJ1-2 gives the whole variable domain EAGVAQSPRYKIIEKRQSVAFWCNPISGHATLYWYQQILGQGPKLLIQFQNNGVVDDSQLPKDRFSAERLKGVDSTLKIQPAKLEDSAVYLCASATRQDGYGYTFGSGTRLTVV.

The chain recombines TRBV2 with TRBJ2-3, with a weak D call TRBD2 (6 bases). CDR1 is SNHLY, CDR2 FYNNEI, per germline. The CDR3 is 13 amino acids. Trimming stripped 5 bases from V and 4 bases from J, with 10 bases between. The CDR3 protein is CASSLEGSDTQYF. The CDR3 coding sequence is TGTGCCAGCAGTCTGGAGGGTTCAGATACGCAGTATTTT.

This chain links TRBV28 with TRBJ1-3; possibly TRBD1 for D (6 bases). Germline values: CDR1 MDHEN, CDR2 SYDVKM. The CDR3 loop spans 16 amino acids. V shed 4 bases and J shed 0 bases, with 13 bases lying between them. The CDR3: CASSSTSTGSGNTIYF. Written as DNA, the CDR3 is TGTGCCAGCAGTTCTACCTCGACAGGCTCTGGAAACACCATATATTTT. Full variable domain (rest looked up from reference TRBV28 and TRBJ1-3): DVKVTQSSRYLVKRTGEKVFLECVQDMDHENMFWYRQDPGLGLRLIYFSYDVKMKEKGDIPEGYSVSREKKERFSLILESASTNQTSMYLCASSSTSTGSGNTIYFGEGSWLTVV.

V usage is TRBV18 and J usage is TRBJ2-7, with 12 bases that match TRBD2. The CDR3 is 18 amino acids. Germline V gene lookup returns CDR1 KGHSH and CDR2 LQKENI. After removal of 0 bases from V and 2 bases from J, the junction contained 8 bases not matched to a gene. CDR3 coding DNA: TGTGCCAGCTCACCACCCGGTCTAGCGGGAGGGGGAACCTACGAGCAGTACTTC. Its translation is CASSPPGLAGGGTYEQYF.

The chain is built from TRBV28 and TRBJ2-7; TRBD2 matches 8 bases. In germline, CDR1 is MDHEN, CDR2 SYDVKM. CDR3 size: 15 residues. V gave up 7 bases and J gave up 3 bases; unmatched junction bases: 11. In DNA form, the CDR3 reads TGTGCCAGCAAGCCCGCGGGAGGTACGATCTACGAGCAGTACTTC. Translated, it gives CASKPAGGTIYEQYF.

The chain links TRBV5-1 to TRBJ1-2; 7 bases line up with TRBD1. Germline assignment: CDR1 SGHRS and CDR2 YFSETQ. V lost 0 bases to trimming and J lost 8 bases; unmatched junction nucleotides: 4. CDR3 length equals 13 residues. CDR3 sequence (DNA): TGCGCCAGCAGCTTGGAAGGGGGCAGGGGCTACACCTTC. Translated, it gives CASSLEGGRGYTF. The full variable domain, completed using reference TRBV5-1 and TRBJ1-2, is KAGVTQTPRYLIKTRGQQVTLSCSPISGHRSVSWYQQTPGQGLQFLFEYFSETQRNKGNFPGRFSGRQFSNSRSEMNVSTLELGDSALYLCASSLEGGRGYTFGSGTRLTVV.

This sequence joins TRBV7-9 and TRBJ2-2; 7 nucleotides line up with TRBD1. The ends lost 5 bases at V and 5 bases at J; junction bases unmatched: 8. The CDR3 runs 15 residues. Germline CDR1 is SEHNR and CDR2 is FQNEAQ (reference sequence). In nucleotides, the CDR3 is TGTGCCAGCAGCGCCTACAGGGGTCGGACCGGGGAGCTGTTTTTT. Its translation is CASSAYRGRTGELFF.

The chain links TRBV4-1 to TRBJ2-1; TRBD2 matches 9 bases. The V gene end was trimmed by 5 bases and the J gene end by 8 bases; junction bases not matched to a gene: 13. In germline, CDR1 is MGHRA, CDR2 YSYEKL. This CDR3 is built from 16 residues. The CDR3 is CASSTPLAGVFHEQFF. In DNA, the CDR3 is TGCGCCAGCAGCACGCCTTTAGCGGGAGTATTCCATGAGCAGTTCTTC.

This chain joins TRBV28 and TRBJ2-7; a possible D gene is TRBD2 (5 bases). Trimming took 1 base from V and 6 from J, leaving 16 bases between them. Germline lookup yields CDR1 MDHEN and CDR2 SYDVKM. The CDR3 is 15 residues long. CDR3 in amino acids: CASSLSGPGKGEQYF. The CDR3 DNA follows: TGTGCCAGCAGTTTATCGGGTCCGGGAAAGGGCGAGCAGTACTTC. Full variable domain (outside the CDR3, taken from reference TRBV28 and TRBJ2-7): DVKVTQSSRYLVKRTGEKVFLECVQDMDHENMFWYRQDPGLGLRLIYFSYDVKMKEKGDIPEGYSVSREKKERFSLILESASTNQTSMYLCASSLSGPGKGEQYFGPGTRLTVT.

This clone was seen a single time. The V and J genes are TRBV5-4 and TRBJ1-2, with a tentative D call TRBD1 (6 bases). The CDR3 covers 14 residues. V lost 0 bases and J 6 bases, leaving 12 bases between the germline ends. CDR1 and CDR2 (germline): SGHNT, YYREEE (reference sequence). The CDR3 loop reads CASSLAYRDDGYTF. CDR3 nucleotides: TGTGCCAGCAGCTTGGCCTACAGGGACGATGGCTACACCTTC.

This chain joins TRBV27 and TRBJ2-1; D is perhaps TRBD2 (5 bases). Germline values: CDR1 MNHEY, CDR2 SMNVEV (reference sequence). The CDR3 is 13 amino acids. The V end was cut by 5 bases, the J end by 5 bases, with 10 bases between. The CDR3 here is CASSIRLNNEQFF. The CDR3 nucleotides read TGTGCCAGCAGTATCCGACTAAACAATGAGCAGTTCTTC.

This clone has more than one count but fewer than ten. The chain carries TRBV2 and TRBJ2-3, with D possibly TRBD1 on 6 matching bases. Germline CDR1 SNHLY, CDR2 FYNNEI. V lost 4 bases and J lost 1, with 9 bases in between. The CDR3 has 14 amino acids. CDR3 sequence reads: CASSVQGRTDTQYF. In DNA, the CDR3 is TGTGCCAGCAGTGTACAGGGACGCACAGATACGCAGTATTTT.

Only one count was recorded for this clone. Here the CDR3 reads CASSLLGGGLTNEKLFF. The CDR3 DNA reads as TGTGCCAGCAGCTTATTAGGAGGCGGGTTAACTAATGAAAAACTGTTTTTT. The chain links TRBV7-2 to TRBJ1-4; no clear D gene. Germline-derived CDR1 and CDR2 are SGHTA and FQGNSA. CDR3 length: 17 amino acids. Trimming pared 2 bases from V and 1 base from J, leaving 14 bases between.

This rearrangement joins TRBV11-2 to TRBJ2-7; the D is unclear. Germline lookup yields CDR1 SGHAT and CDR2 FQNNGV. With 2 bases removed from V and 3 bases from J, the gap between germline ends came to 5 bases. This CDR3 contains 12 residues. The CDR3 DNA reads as TGTGCCAGCAGCTTAACTGGCTACGAGCAGTACTTC. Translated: CASSLTGYEQYF.

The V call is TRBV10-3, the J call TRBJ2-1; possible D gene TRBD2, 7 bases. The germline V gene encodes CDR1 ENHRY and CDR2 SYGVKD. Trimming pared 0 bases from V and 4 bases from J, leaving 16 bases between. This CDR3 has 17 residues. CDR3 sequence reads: CAISESSGGEGYNEQFF. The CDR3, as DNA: TGTGCCATCAGTGAGTCTTCGGGGGGCGAAGGATACAATGAGCAGTTCTTC.

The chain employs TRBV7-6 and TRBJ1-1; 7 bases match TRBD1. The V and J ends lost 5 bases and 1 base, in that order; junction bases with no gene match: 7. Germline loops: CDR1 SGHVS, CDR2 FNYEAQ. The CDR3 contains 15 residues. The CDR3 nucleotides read TGTGCCAGCAGCCCCCGACAGGGCCAGAACACTGAAGCTTTCTTT. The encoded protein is CASSPRQGQNTEAFF.

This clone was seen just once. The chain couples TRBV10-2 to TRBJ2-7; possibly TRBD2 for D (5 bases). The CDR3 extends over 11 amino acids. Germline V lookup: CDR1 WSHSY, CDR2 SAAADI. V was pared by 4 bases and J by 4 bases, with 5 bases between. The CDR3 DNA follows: TGCGCCAGCAGTGCGGGGTACGAGCAGTACTTC. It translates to CASSAGYEQYF.

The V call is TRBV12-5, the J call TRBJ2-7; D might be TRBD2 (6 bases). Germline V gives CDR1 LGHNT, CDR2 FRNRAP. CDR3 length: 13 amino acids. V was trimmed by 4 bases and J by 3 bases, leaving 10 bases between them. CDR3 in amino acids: CASGSGVGYEQYF. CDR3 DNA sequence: TGTGCTAGTGGTTCGGGAGTTGGCTACGAGCAGTACTTC.

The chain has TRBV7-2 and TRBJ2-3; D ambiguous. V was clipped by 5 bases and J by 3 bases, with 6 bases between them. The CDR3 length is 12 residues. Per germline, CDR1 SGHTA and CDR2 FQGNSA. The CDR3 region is CASSLITDTQYF. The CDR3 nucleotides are TGTGCCAGCAGCCTAATTACAGATACGCAGTATTTT.

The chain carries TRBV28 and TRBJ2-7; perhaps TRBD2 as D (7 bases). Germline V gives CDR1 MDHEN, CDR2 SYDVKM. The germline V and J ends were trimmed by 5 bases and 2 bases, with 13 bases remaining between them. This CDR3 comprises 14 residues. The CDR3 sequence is CASSLEGGAYEQYF. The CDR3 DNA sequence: TGTGCCAGCAGTCTAGAAGGGGGGGCCTACGAGCAGTACTTC.

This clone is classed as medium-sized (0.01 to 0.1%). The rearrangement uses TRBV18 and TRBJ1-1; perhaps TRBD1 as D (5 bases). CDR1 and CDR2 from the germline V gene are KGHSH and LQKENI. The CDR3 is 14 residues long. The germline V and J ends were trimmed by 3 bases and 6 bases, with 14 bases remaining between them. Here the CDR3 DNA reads TGTGCCAGCTCACCGGGAGCAGGGAGGGCTGAAGCTTTCTTT. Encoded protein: CASSPGAGRAEAFF.

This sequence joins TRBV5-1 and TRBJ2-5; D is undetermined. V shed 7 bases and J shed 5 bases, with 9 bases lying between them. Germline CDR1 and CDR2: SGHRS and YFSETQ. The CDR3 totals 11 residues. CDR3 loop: CASGIGETQYF. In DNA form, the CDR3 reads TGCGCCAGCGGTATCGGGGAGACCCAGTACTTC.